This T cell receptor beta chain was sequenced for a study of technical replicates of blood from a handful of donors. This clone was found once. In germline, CDR1 is MDHEN, CDR2 SYDVKM. V trimming: 3 bases; J trimming: 2 bases; junction bases outside the gene matches: 2. The CDR3 extends over 14 amino acids. This table comes from immunoSEQ multiplex PCR, and its TCRdb copy is limited to in-frame clones, with some not included. The top ten hold 0.25% of the sample, which has tens of thousands of clones, about 91% seen once. Sequenced: T cells isolated from PBMCs. This clonotype originated in a human donor in good health. The V gene is TRBV28, the J gene TRBJ2-5; 8 bases are shared with TRBD2. As DNA, the CDR3 is TGTGCCAGCAGTTTGGCTAGCGGGCAAGAGACCCAGTACTTC. It yields the protein CASSLASGQETQYF.